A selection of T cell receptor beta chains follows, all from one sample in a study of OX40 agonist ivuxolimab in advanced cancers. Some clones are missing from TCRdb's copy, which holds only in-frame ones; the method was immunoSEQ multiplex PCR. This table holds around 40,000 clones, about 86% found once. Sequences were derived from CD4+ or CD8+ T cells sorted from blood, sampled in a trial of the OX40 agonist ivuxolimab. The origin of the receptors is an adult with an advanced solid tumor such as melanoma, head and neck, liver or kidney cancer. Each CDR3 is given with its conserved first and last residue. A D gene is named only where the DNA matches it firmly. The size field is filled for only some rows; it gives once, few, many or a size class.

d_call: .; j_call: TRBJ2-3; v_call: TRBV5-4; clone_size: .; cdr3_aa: CASSFTVPDTQYF; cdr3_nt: TGTGCCAGCAGTTTTACTGTCCCAGATACGCAGTATTTT
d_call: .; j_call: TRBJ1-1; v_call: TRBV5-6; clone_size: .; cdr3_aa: CASSLALEAFF; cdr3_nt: TGTGCCAGCAGCCTAGCTCTTGAAGCTTTCTTT
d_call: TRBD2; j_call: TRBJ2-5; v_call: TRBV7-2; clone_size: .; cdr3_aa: CATLEASGGPGTQYF; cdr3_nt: TGTGCCACCCTGGAGGCTAGCGGGGGTCCGGGGACCCAGTACTTC
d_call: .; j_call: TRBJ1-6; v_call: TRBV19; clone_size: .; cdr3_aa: CATSQGPSSYNSPLHF; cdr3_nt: TGTGCCACCTCCCAGGGCCCGAGCTCCTATAATTCACCCCTCCACTTT
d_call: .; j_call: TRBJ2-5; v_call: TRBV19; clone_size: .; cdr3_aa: CASSSFEANQETQYF; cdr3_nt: TGTGCCAGTAGTTCCTTCGAGGCCAACCAAGAGACCCAGTACTTC
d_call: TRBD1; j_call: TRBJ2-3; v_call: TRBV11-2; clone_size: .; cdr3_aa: CASSVTGAQYF; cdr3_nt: TGTGCCAGCAGCGTTACAGGGGCGCAGTATTTT
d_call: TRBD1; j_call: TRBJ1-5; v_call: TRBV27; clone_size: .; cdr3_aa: CASSFRPGQGAGNQPQHF; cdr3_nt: TGTGCCAGCAGTTTTCGCCCTGGACAGGGGGCTGGTAATCAGCCCCAGCATTTT
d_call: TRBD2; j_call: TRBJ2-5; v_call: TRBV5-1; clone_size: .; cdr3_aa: CASRLAGVVQETQYF; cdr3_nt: TGCGCCAGCAGGCTAGCGGGAGTGGTGCAAGAGACCCAGTACTTC
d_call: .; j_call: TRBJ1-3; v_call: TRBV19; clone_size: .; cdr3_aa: CASTQDPQAFGGNTIYF; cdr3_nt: TGTGCCAGTACCCAAGACCCACAGGCCTTCGGTGGAAACACCATATATTTT
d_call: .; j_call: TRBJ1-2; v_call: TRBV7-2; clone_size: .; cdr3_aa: CASSLYVSYGYTF; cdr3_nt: TGTGCCAGCAGCTTATACGTAAGCTATGGCTACACCTTC
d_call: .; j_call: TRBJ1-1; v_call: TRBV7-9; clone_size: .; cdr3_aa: CASSLGTANTEAFF; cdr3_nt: TGTGCCAGCAGCTTAGGGACAGCGAACACTGAAGCTTTCTTT
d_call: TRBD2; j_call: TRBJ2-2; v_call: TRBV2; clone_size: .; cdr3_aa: CASSISGGRDTGELFF; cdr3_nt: TGTGCCAGCAGTATAAGCGGGGGGCGGGACACCGGGGAGCTGTTTTTT
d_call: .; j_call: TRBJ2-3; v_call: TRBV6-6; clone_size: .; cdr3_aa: CASSYSKDTQYF; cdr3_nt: TGTGCCAGCAGTTACTCGAAAGATACGCAGTATTTT
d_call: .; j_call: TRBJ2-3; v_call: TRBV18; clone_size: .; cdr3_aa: CASSPGRASDTQYF; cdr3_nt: TGTGCCAGCTCACCCGGAAGGGCTTCAGATACGCAGTATTTT
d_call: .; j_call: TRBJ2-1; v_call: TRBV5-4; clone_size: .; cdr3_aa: CASTNWGWDEQFF; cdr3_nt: TGTGCCAGCACTAATTGGGGGTGGGATGAGCAGTTCTTC
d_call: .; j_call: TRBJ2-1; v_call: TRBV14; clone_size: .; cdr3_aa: CASSQGSLRNEQFF; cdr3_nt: TGTGCCAGCAGCCAAGGCTCCCTACGGAATGAGCAGTTCTTC
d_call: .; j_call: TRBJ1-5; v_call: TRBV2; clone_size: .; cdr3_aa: CASTEYSNQPQHF; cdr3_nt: TGTGCCAGCACCGAATATAGCAATCAGCCCCAGCATTTT
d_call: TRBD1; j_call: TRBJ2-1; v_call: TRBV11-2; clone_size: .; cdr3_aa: CASSWDRGSSNEQFF; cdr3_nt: TGTGCCAGCAGCTGGGACAGGGGGAGTAGCAATGAGCAGTTCTTC
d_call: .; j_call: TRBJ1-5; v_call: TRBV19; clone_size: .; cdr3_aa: CASSIDLARVRRPQHF; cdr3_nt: TGTGCCAGTAGTATAGATCTGGCTCGGGTCAGGAGGCCCCAGCATTTT
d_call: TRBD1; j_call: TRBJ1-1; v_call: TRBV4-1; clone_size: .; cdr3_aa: CASSRGQSTEAFF; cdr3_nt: TGCGCCAGCAGCCGGGGACAGAGCACAGAAGCTTTCTTT
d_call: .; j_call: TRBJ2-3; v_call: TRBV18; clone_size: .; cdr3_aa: CASSPIPRDTQYF; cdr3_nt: TGTGCCAGCTCACCAATCCCTAGAGATACGCAGTATTTT
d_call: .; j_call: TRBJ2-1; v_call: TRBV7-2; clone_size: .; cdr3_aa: CASSAQGSYNEQFF; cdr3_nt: TGTGCCAGCAGCGCCCAGGGCTCCTACAATGAGCAGTTCTTC
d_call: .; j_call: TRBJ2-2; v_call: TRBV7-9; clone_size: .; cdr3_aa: CASSLEGELFF; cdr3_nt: TGTGCCAGCAGCTTAGAAGGGGAGCTGTTTTTT
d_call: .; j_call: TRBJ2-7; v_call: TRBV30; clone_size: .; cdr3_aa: CAWSVLTFRRAPYEQYF; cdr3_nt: TGTGCCTGGAGTGTACTGACTTTTAGGCGGGCCCCCTACGAGCAGTACTTC
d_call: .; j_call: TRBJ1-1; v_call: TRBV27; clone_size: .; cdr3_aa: CASRGARGGNTEAFF; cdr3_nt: TGTGCCAGCCGTGGGGCCAGGGGAGGTAACACTGAAGCTTTCTTT
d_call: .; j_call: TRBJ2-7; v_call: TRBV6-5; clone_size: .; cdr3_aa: CASSYGGHGNYEQYF; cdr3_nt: TGTGCCAGCAGTTACGGTGGGCACGGAAACTACGAGCAGTACTTC
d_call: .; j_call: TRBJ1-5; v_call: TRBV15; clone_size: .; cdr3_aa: CATSRVQGVGDQPQHF; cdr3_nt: TGTGCCACCAGCAGAGTACAGGGTGTAGGGGATCAGCCCCAGCATTTT
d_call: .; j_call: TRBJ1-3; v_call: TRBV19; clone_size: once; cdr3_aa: CASSITGQSSGNTIYF; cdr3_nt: TGTGCCAGTAGTATTACAGGACAGAGCTCTGGAAACACCATATATTTT
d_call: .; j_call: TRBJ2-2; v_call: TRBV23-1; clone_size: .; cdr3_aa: CASSQGFRTGELFF; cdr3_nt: TGCGCCAGCAGTCAGGGGTTCCGCACCGGGGAGCTGTTTTTT
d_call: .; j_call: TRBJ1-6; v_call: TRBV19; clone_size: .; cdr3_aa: CASSTRFDSPLHF; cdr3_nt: TGTGCCAGTAGTACCAGATTTGATTCACCCCTCCACTTT
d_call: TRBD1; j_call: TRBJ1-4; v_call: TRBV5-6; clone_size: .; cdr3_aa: CASSPGTGSFVSGEKLFF; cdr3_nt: TGTGCCAGCAGCCCTGGGACAGGGTCGTTTGTGTCGGGTGAAAAACTGTTTTTT
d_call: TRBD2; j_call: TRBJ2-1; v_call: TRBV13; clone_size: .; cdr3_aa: CASSLDRLAGGNEFF; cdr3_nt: TGTGCCAGCAGCTTAGATAGGCTAGCGGGGGGTAACGAATTCTTC
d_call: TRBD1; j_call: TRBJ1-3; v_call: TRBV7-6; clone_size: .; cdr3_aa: CASSLVSGQGRGNTIYF; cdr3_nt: TGTGCCAGCAGCTTAGTCTCGGGACAGGGGCGCGGAAACACCATATATTTT
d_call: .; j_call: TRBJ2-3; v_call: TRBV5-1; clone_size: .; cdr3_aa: CASSLVGTDTQYF; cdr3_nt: TGCGCCAGCAGCTTGGTAGGAACAGATACGCAGTATTTT
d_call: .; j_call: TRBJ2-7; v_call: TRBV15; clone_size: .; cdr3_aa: CATSSPGQRIYEQYF; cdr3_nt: TGTGCCACCAGCAGCCCAGGACAGCGTATCTACGAGCAGTACTTC
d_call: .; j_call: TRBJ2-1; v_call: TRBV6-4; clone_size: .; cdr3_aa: CASSAMSSYNEQFF; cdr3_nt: TGTGCCAGCAGTGCTATGAGCTCCTACAATGAGCAGTTCTTC
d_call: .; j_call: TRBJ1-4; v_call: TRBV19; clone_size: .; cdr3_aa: CASSKMTAEKLFF; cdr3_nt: TGTGCCAGTAGTAAAATGACAGCTGAAAAACTGTTTTTT
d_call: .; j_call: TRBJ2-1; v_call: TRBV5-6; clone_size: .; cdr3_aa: CASSFAGGESNEQFF; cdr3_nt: TGTGCCAGCAGCTTCGCGGGCGGGGAATCGAATGAGCAGTTCTTC
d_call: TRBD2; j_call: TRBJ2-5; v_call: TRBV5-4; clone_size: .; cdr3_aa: CASSFKREASGRETQYF; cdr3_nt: TGTGCCAGCAGCTTTAAGCGGGAGGCCTCAGGGAGAGAGACCCAGTACTTC
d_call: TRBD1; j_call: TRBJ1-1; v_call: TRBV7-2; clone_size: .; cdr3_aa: CASSLDATGGVTEAFF; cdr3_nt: TGTGCCAGCAGCTTAGATGCGACAGGGGGGGTCACTGAAGCTTTCTTT
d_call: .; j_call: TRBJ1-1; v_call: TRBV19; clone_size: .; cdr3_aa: CASSLPLGVEAFF; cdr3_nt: TGTGCCAGTAGTCTCCCCCTCGGAGTTGAAGCTTTCTTT
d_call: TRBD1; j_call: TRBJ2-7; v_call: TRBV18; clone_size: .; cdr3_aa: CASSPGQGKYEQYF; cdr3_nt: TGTGCCAGCTCACCGGGACAGGGGAAGTACGAGCAGTACTTC
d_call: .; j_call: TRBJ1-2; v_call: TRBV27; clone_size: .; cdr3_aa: CASSPTGRTYGYTF; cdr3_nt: TGTGCCAGCAGTCCGACGGGACGGACCTATGGCTACACCTTC
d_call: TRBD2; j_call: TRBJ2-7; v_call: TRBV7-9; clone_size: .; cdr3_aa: CASRREVGHEQYF; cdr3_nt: TGTGCCAGCAGGCGGGAGGTGGGCCACGAGCAGTACTTC
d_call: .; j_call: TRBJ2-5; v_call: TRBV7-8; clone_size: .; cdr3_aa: CASLPAKRYQETQYF; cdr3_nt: TGTGCCAGTCTCCCCGCTAAGAGGTACCAAGAGACCCAGTACTTC
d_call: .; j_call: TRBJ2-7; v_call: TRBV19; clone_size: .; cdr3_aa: CASSNTRESTYEQYF; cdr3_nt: TGTGCCAGTAGTAATACCCGGGAATCAACCTACGAGCAGTACTTC
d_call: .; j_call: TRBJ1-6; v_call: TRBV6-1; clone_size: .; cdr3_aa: CASSEIGQGYSPLHF; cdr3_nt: TGTGCCAGCAGTGAAATAGGACAAGGTTATTCACCCCTCCACTTT
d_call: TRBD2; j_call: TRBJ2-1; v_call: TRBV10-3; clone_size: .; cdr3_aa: CAISESGGGALNEQFF; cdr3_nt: TGTGCCATCAGTGAGTCTGGCGGGGGGGCTCTTAATGAGCAGTTCTTC